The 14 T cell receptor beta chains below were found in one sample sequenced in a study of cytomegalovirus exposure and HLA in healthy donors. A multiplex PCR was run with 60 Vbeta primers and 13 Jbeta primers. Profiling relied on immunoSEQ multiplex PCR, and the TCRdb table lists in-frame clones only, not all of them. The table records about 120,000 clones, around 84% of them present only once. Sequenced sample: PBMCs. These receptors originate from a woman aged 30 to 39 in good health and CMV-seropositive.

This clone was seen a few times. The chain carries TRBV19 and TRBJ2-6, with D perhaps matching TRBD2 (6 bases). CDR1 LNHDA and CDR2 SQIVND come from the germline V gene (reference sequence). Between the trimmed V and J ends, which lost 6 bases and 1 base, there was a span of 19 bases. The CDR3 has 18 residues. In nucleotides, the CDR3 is TGTGCCAGTAGGCTGGGGGGTTCTATTGCGTCTGGGGCCAACGTCCTGACTTTC. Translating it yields CASRLGGSIASGANVLTF.

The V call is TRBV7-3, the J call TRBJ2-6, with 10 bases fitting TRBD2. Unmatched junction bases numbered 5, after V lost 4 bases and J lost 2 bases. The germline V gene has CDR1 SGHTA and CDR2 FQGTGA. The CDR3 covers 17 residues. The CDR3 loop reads CASSSSGGAAGANVLTF. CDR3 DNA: TGTGCCAGCAGCTCAAGCGGGGGGGCCGCTGGGGCCAACGTCCTGACTTTC.

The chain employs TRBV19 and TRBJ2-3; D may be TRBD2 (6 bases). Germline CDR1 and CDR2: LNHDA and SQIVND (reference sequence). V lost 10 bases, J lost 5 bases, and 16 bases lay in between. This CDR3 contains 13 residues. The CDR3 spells CATRLPGVDTQYF. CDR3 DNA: TGTGCCACACGTCTACCGGGAGTAGATACGCAGTATTTT.

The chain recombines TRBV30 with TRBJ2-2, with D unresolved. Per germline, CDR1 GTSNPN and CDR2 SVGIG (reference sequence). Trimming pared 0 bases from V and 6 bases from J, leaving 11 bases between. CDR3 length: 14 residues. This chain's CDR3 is CAWSVRVNAGELFF. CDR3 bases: TGTGCCTGGAGTGTACGGGTCAATGCCGGGGAGCTGTTTTTT.

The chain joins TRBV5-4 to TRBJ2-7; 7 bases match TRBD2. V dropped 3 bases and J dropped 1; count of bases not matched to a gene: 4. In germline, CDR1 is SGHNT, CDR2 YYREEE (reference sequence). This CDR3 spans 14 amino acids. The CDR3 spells CASSSLGGSYEQYF. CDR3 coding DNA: TGTGCCAGCAGCTCCCTCGGGGGGTCCTACGAGCAGTACTTC.

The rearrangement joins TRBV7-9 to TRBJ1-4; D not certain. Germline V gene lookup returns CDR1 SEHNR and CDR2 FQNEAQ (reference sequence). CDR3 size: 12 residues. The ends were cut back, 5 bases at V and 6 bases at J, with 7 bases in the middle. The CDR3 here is CASSHQDEKLFF. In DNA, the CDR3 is TGTGCCAGCAGCCATCAGGATGAAAAACTGTTTTTT.

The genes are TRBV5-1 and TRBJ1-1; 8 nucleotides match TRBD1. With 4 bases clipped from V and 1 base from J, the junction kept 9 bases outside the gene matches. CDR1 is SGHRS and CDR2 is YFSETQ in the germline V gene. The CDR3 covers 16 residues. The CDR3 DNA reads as TGCGCCAGCAGCCCACAAGGACAGGGATGGAACACTGAAGCTTTCTTT. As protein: CASSPQGQGWNTEAFF.

CDR3 in amino acids: CASSLTGGGEQYF. In DNA form, the CDR3 reads TGTGCCAGCAGTTTGACAGGGGGCGGCGAGCAGTACTTC. The chain carries TRBV27 and TRBJ2-7; 10 bases fit TRBD1. J was trimmed by 6 bases and V by 3 bases; bases with no gene match: 2. CDR3 length: 13 residues. Germline values: CDR1 MNHEY, CDR2 SMNVEV (reference sequence).

The CDR3 region is CAISGTSDYGYTF. CDR3 DNA sequence: TGTGCCATCAGTGGTACATCTGACTATGGCTACACCTTC. The chain has TRBV10-3 and TRBJ1-2; D gene ambiguous. This CDR3 spans 13 amino acids. Germline V gives CDR1 ENHRY, CDR2 SYGVKD. V lost 4 bases, J lost 3 bases, and 9 bases lay in between.

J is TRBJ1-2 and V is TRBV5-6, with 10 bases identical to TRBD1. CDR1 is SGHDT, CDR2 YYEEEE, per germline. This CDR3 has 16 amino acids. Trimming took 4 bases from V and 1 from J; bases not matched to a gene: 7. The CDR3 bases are TGTGCCAGCAGCCAATATTGGACAGGGGGTAACTATGGCTACACCTTC. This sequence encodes CASSQYWTGGNYGYTF.

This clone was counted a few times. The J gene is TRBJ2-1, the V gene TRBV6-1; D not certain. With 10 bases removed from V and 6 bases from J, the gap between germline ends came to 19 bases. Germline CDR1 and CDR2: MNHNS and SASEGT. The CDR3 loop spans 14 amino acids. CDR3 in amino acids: CAIRTPHGFNEQFF. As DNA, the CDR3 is TGTGCCATAAGAACACCTCATGGTTTCAATGAGCAGTTCTTC.

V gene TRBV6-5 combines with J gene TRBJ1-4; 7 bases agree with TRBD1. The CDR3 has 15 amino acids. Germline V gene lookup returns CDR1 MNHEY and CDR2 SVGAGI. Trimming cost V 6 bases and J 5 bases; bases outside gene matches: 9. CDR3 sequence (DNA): TGTGCCAGCAGGCGGACAGGTGGCAACAATGAAAAACTGTTTTTT. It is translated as CASRRTGGNNEKLFF.

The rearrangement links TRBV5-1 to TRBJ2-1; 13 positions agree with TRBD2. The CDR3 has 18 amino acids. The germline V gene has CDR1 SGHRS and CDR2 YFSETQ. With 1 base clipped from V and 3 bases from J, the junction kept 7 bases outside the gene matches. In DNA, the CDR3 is TGCGCCAGCAGCTTGATTACTAGCGGGGGGGCGGGCTACAATGAGCAGTTCTTC. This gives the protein CASSLITSGGAGYNEQFF. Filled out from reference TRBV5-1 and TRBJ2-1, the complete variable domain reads KAGVTQTPRYLIKTRGQQVTLSCSPISGHRSVSWYQQTPGQGLQFLFEYFSETQRNKGNFPGRFSGRQFSNSRSEMNVSTLELGDSALYLCASSLITSGGAGYNEQFFGPGTRLTVL.

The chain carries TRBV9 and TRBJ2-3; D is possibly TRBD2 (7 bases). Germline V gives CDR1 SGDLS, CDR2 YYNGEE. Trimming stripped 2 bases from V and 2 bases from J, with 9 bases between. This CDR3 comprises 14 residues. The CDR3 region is CASSVRGATDTQYF. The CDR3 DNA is TGTGCCAGCAGCGTCCGGGGGGCCACAGATACGCAGTATTTT.